The text below deals with one TCR beta chain. In this sample, this clone turned up a few times. The specificity of this receptor is unknown. No much larger clone is present one base from it, and per-base qualities are unavailable. The cohort consisted of approximately 690 healthy bone marrow donors. Cohort members were all nominally healthy when sampled, although unrecorded immune exposures were likely present. The donor tested CMV seronegative, placing the donor among the 350 or so seronegative members of the cohort. Each donor provided a peripheral blood sample, and peripheral blood mononuclear cells were used for TCR beta sequencing. The Qiagen DNeasy Blood Extraction Kit was used to extract genomic DNA from the blood cell samples. This specimen comes from a study of cytomegalovirus exposure and HLA in healthy donors (dated by TCRdb to about 2017). Regarding the research as a whole: In an earlier analysis of approximately 640 of the donors, under 300 Gb of sequence data and 117 million unique TCR beta sequences from approximately 180 million T cells were reported. An early release covering around 630 HLA-typed donors comprised 300 to 350 gigabases of sequencing data and around 80 million unique TCR sequences. Of the roughly 400 genotyped donors, roughly 80% were placed in the genetic ancestry cluster associated with self-reported Caucasian donors. The study aimed to test whether cataloging public T cell receptors could reveal signatures of past pathogen exposure. Using immunosequencing, the study profiled T cell repertoires from fewer than 700 subjects and related those repertoires to cytomegalovirus serostatus. A separate validation cohort of some 130 different subjects was used in addition to the approximately 610-subject first cohort. High-throughput TCR immunosequencing, statistical association of individual TCRs with disease status, and machine learning were combined to predict cytomegalovirus infection status. A later analysis re-analyzed previously published TCR beta repertoires from roughly 690 donors and added high-resolution HLA genotyping to study TCR occurrence patterns. Rather than using new phenotypic data, the later analysis identified candidate immune exposures from TCR beta sequences and from how often those sequences occurred across donors. An earlier analysis of some 600 of the donors applied high-throughput TCR beta sequencing to assess whether each TCR beta V gene segment acted as functional or pseudogenic. Donor age, sex, ethnicity and CMV serostatus were collected together with the repertoire data. A later genetic analysis took genome-wide SNP genotypes for about 55% of the 666 donors and used that subset as a discovery cohort. Every repertoire in the discovery cohort had been generated on one and the same sequencing platform. Both class I and class II loci were covered by HLA typing, at four-digit resolution. The number of typed donors differed by locus: about 620-630 for A, B, C, DRB1 and DQB1; some 540 for DQA1; over 600 for DPA1; and around 470 for DPB1. Because of strong linkage in the cohort, four or five DR-DQ haplotypes were treated as single units for association and clustering. Across approximately 400 genotyped donors of the cohort, an average of roughly 200,000 unique TCR beta nucleotide sequences per donor were sequenced, and approximately 19% of those sequences were non-productive.

Overall study results and their limits: In vitro tests confirmed that a few of the cytomegalovirus-associated TCR beta chains recognize cytomegalovirus antigens. For the cohort, immune exposure information was limited to CMV serostatus. The 87-base-pair reads could not distinguish some IMGT-functional V segments, including TRBV6-2 and TRBV6-3, so those segments were excluded. A further reported finding was that TCR beta sequences accurately predicted the HLA-A and HLA-B alleles for most subjects in the first cohort. When HLA alleles, especially DR and DQ, strongly co-occurred, TCR associations were difficult to assign to individual alleles. A later analysis associated about 17,000 TCR beta sequences with specific HLA alleles at a false discovery rate of 0.05. A later analysis found that HLA-associated TCR beta chains were more clonally expanded and had lower generation probabilities than equally common non-associated chains. According to the authors, the approach could potentially be generalized to other disease states and immunological phenotypes. Across donors, most TCR sequences were observed very rarely, whereas some public TCRs were present in many individuals. The study gave a list of about 160 TCR beta chains associated with cytomegalovirus. Linkage disequilibrium might explain the correlated functional status among segregating V segments, but an unknown experimental factor could not be ruled out. According to a later analysis, most CMV-associated TCR beta chains appeared to be HLA-restricted, and the HLA associations seemed to be driven largely by CMV exposure. An association between a missense DCLRE1C variant and V-gene and J-gene trimming of TCR beta chains was found in a later genetic analysis and replicated in an independent cohort. In an earlier analysis of around 500 of the donors, most TCR beta V segments appeared in productive rearrangements about 87% or about 30% of the time, broadly matching IMGT annotations. Because HLA typing was missing for some donors at each locus, association tests included only the typed subset. Sequencing depth was assumed to be roughly uniform across donors in the presence/absence analyses, though that assumption may not hold. The classifier was reported to diagnose cytomegalovirus status with high specificity and sensitivity in both the original and validation cohorts. In a later analysis, several top co-occurrence clusters were reported to appear linked to parvovirus B19, influenza, CMV and Epstein-Barr virus. According to a later genetic analysis, donors in an Asian-associated ancestry cluster had fewer N-insertions in productive TCRs than the roughly 700-donor mean. In a later analysis, TCR association rates were found to vary across HLA loci, with the most associated TCRs seen for DRB1 alleles and the fewest for HLA-C alleles. The cohort was sequenced for TCR beta chains only, and without alpha or paired-chain data the features that could be detected were limited. A cluster of highly shared sequence variants was judged likely to be a technical artifact of the sequencing pipeline. Some 15 rarely observed V segments, including chromosome 9 orphons, were excluded from the earlier analysis of a few hundred of the donors because counts were too low.

Clipping removes 5 bases from V and 4 bases from J, with 14 as the unmatched junction base count. Inclusive of the bounding cysteine and phenylalanine, the CDR3 is 16 residues long. Only the CDR3 portion is preserved as DNA: 48 bases, with reading frame beginning at the first base. CDR1 and CDR2 were assigned from the germline V gene as SGHTA and FQGNSA. Library creation used the immunoSEQ multiplex PCR assay. For the multiplex PCR, a mixture combining 60 forward primers for TCR Vbeta segments and 13 reverse primers for TCR Jbeta segments was used. Amplification of the CDR3 region of rearranged TCR beta genes was performed with a multiplex PCR assay on genomic DNA. Amplified TCR beta libraries were sequenced as 87-base-pair reads on the Illumina HiSeq System. As for how the authors treated the data: In a later analysis, tens of millions of unique TCR beta chains were counted across the 650 to 750 repertoires, and roughly 11 million of these chains were shared by at least two donors. Raw reads were error-corrected and collapsed into unique sequences by a nearest-neighbor algorithm in which closely related sequences were merged to remove PCR and sequencing errors. CDR3 sequences were aligned to IMGT reference sequences to assign V, D and J gene segments. For a sequence to be retained, a match of at least six nucleotides to both a V gene segment and a J gene segment was required. Rearrangements were classified as productive when the CDR3 lacked stop codons and remained in frame with V and J, and all other rearrangements were classified as non-productive. CDR3 was defined by IMGT convention, running from the second conserved V-encoded cysteine to the conserved J-encoded phenylalanine. The earlier analysis of some 550 of the donors excluded any sequence lacking an unambiguous match to a single V gene segment. In an earlier analysis of approximately 590 of the donors, V segments were called functional above 56.7% productive rearrangements and were called segregating when the between-donor standard deviation exceeded 5%. A statistical classification framework was built to diagnose cytomegalovirus status from the catalog of TCR beta chain sequences. V and J gene assignment, in a later analysis, came from comparing TCR nucleotide sequences with IMGT/GENE-DB human TR gene sequences. In a later analysis, CDR3 sequences and most-parsimonious VDJ recombination scenarios were assigned using the TCRdist pipeline. In a later analysis, every TCR beta chain was defined by the combination of its CDR3 amino acid sequence and its V-gene family, and reads without a unique V-gene family were dropped. As a way to deal with suspected cross-contamination and a sequencing artifact, a later analysis dropped nearly 600 nucleotide sequences that were highly shared and had low generation probability. In a later analysis, a clonal expansion index was calculated for each public chain from normalized within-repertoire ranks of inferred template counts. In a later analysis, generation probabilities were computed using a VDJ recombination model fitted to out-of-frame rearrangements, and the results were checked against IGoR. In a later analysis, hypergeometric tests were used to score TCR-TCR, TCR-HLA and TCR-CMV co-occurrence, with a repertoire-size bias correction applied to TCR pairs. To estimate false discovery rates, a later analysis permuted the HLA or CMV assignments 20 times. In a later analysis, co-occurring TCRs were grouped with DBSCAN, and TCRdist sequence similarity was added when clustering was performed within HLA-allele-positive subsets. For co-occurrence clustering, repertoires with fewer than 30,000 or more than 120,000 public chains were excluded, along with a handful of repertoires with anomalous nucleotide sharing. TCRdb's version of the immuneACCESS table is confined to in-frame rearrangements and falls short of the full clone set. An unresolved V gene accounts for under half of the shortfall where checked; the remainder is of unknown origin. V, J and clone size are those of that table, while D and trimming were read from the DNA. The sample profile shows 100,000 or so clones; 73% of them were found once. Clones ranked in the top ten supply approximately 3.5% of the sample.

The rearrangement joined TRBV7-2 to TRBJ2-7, and TRBD2 aligns with 7 junction nucleotides. Sequences were obtained from PBMCs. The sequence was collected from a man aged 35-49 years in good health and CMV-seronegative. The CDR3 reads CASSVYASGENYEQYF. The DNA reads TGTGCCAGCAGCGTATATGCAAGCGGGGAAAATTACGAGCAGTACTTC.